Following are 20 T cell receptor beta chains from one sample sequenced in a study of T cells in Graves' hyperthyroidism and ophthalmopathy. There were TCR beta CDR3 regions amplified from RNA transcripts. HTBI primers drove first-round RT-PCR of the TCR CDR3. One entry per CDR3 protein results from TCRdb running MiXCR on the multiplex PCR reads. Here the sample spans 450,000 to 650,000 distinct CDR3 sequences, roughly 20% being singletons. The sequenced material came from blood. The receptors stem from a man aged 18 to 35 with Graves' hyperthyroidism.

The chain carries TRBV30 and TRBJ2-2, with D unclear. Trimming removed 0 bases at V and 9 bases at J, with 14 bases between. CDR3 length: 14 residues. Germline CDR1 GTSNPN, CDR2 SVGIG (reference sequence). Here the CDR3 reads CAWSVRQRGRELFF. The CDR3 DNA follows: TGTGCCTGGAGTGTGAGGCAGCGAGGCAGGGAGCTGTTTTTT.

There are many counts of this clonotype. The CDR3 DNA sequence: TGTGCCAGCAGTGCTGGTCCCAATAACTATGGCTACACCTTC. Residues: CASSAGPNNYGYTF. The chain employs TRBV6-1 and TRBJ1-2; D remains unclear. Trimming stripped 4 bases from V and 1 base from J, with 10 bases between. CDR1 MNHNS and CDR2 SASEGT come from the germline V gene. The CDR3 is 14 residues long.

This sequence joins TRBV3-1 and TRBJ1-1; 9 nucleotides line up with TRBD1. CDR3 length equals 15 residues. Per germline, CDR1 LGHDT and CDR2 YNNKEL (reference sequence). Germline trimming cut 0 bases from V and 11 bases from J; bases unmatched to any gene: 10. The CDR3 bases are TGTGCCAGCAGCCAAGATTCGGGACAGGGAGAGGGGGCTTTCTTT. It yields the protein CASSQDSGQGEGAFF. Drawing the rest from reference TRBV3-1 and TRBJ1-1, the complete variable domain is DTAVSQTPKYLVTQMGNDKSIKCEQNLGHDTMYWYKQDSKKFLKIMFSYNNKELIINETVPNRFSPKSPDKAHLNLHINSLELGDSAVYFCASSQDSGQGEGAFFGQGTRLTVV.

The chain employs TRBV28 and TRBJ1-2, with unresolved D. V was trimmed by 6 bases and J by 9 bases, leaving 14 bases between them. The germline V gene encodes CDR1 MDHEN and CDR2 SYDVKM. This CDR3 region has 12 residues. As DNA, the CDR3 is TGTGCCAGCAGCAGGACGGTCGCGAGCTACACCTTC. Translation gives CASSRTVASYTF.

This clonotype was seen ten or more times. The chain is built from TRBV4-1 and TRBJ1-2; D is perhaps TRBD1 (5 bases). The germline CDR1 and CDR2 sequences are MGHRA and YSYEKL. This CDR3 is 15 amino acids long. V was clipped by 4 bases and J by 6 bases, with 18 bases between them. The CDR3 region has the DNA TGCGCCAGCAGCCTCGTGGGGGAGAAACTCGATGGCTACACCTTC. Translation: CASSLVGEKLDGYTF.

This clonotype appeared a few times. This chain uses TRBV20-1 with TRBJ2-7; unclear D gene. The germline CDR1 and CDR2 sequences are DFQATT and SNEGSKA (reference sequence). Trimming took off 1 base at V and 2 bases at J, with 6 bases between the two ends. The CDR3 runs to 12 residues. For the CDR3, the DNA is TGCAGTGCTAGAGCAGCTGCCTACGAGCAGTACTTC. Encoded protein: CSARAAAYEQYF.

V usage is TRBV12-3 or TRBV12-4 and J usage is TRBJ1-5; D perhaps matches TRBD1 (5 bases). The CDR3 length is 13 residues. The V end lost 7 bases, the J end lost 3 bases, and 10 bases lay between the germline ends. The CDR3 region is CASNWGSNQPQHF. CDR3 nucleotides: TGTGCCAGCAATTGGGGGTCCAATCAGCCCCAGCATTTT.

This clonotype showed up many times. The rearrangement uses TRBV7-9 and TRBJ2-5, with D possibly being TRBD2 (5 bases). The V end lost 1 base, the J end lost 2 bases, and 8 bases lay between the germline ends. This CDR3 is 14 amino acids long. The germline V gene encodes CDR1 SEHNR and CDR2 FQNEAQ (reference sequence). CDR3 loop: CASSLVPGQETQYF. The CDR3 bases are TGTGCCAGCAGCTTAGTGCCGGGGCAAGAGACCCAGTACTTC.

In this sample, this clonotype turned up a few times. The J gene is TRBJ1-1, the V gene TRBV7-9; D is unclear. The CDR3 is 11 residues long. Germline V CDR1 and CDR2: SEHNR, FQNEAQ (reference sequence). Trimming removed 11 bases at V and 5 bases at J, with 12 bases between. This CDR3 is CAPLEVTEAFF. The CDR3 region has the DNA TGTGCCCCTCTAGAGGTGACTGAAGCTTTCTTT.

V gene TRBV27 combines with J gene TRBJ2-4; no clear D. The CDR3 spans 16 residues. V shed 1 base and J shed 3 bases, with 13 bases lying between them. Germline V gives CDR1 MNHEY, CDR2 SMNVEV (reference sequence). This CDR3 reads CASSLYWAIGKNIQYF. CDR3 nucleotides: TGTGCCAGCAGTTTATATTGGGCTATCGGCAAAAACATTCAGTACTTC.

V gene TRBV10-3 combines with J gene TRBJ2-5; D may be TRBD1 (6 bases). The CDR3 contains 13 residues. Germline V gives CDR1 ENHRY, CDR2 SYGVKD. This CDR3 reads CASRRDMEETQYF. In nucleotides, the CDR3 is TGTGCGTCCCGCCGGGACATGGAAGAGACCCAGTACTTC.

This clonotype was counted at least ten times. The chain employs TRBV2 and TRBJ1-2, with 8 bases that match TRBD1. Germline lookup yields CDR1 SNHLY and CDR2 FYNNEI. The CDR3 runs 14 residues. The V gene end was trimmed by 0 bases and the J gene end by 8 bases; junction bases not matched to a gene: 5. The CDR3 coding sequence is TGTGCCAGCAGTGAAGCCCAGGGGGCGGGCGGCTACACCTTC. It specifies CASSEAQGAGGYTF.

This clonotype was recorded many times. CDR3 nucleotides: TGTGCCAGCAGTTACCCGACTAGCGGGGAGACCCAGTCCTTCTACGAGCAGTACTTC. Amino acids: CASSYPTSGETQSFYEQYF. The chain joins TRBV6-2 or TRBV6-3 to TRBJ2-7; 11 positions match TRBD2. Germline CDR1 and CDR2: MNHEY and SVGEGT. The CDR3 has 19 amino acids. V shed 2 bases and J 3 bases; nucleotides not matched to a gene: 15.

Remarks on this clonotype: The CDR3 does not end in the conserved phenylalanine or tryptophan, so this is likely a read error. J is TRBJ2-2 and V is TRBV6-1, with D possibly matching TRBD1 (6 bases). This CDR3 contains 13 residues. Looked up from germline, CDR1 is MNHNS and CDR2 is SASEGT. V was shortened by 8 bases and J by 5 bases, with 12 bases between the two germline ends. CDR3 protein: CASCPDRTGELFL. The DNA for the CDR3 is TGTGCCAGCTGCCCCGACAGGACCGGGGAGCTGTTTCTT.

This chain links TRBV30 with TRBJ1-1; weak D call: TRBD1 (5 bases). Germline V gene lookup returns CDR1 GTSNPN and CDR2 SVGIG (reference sequence). The V gene lost 5 bases and the J gene lost 11 bases, with 12 bases spanning the gap. The CDR3 has 10 residues. The CDR3 here is CAWGGGYAFF. In nucleotides, the CDR3 is TGTGCCTGGGGGGGAGGGTATGCTTTCTTT. Using reference TRBV30 and TRBJ1-1 for the parts outside the CDR3, the full variable domain is SQTIHQWPATLVQPVGSPLSLECTVEGTSNPNLYWYRQAAGRGLQLLFYSVGIGQISSEVPQNLSASRPQDRQFILSSKKLLLSDSGFYLCAWGGGYAFFGQGTRLTVV.

This clonotype has a handful of counts. The chain employs TRBV11-3 and TRBJ2-1; 11 nucleotides agree with TRBD2. J lost 12 bases, V lost 5 bases, and 6 bases had no gene match. This CDR3 has 13 amino acids. Germline values: CDR1 SGHNT, CDR2 YENEEA. CDR3 loop: CASSPTSGGPQFF. In DNA, the CDR3 is TGTGCCAGCAGCCCTACTAGCGGGGGCCCGCAGTTCTTC.

The sample holds many counts of this clonotype. The J gene is TRBJ1-2, the V gene TRBV20-1; D unclear. The CDR3 spans 12 residues. Germline assignment: CDR1 DFQATT and CDR2 SNEGSKA (reference sequence). V was clipped by 3 bases and J by 2 bases, with 7 bases between them. The CDR3 DNA reads TGCAGTGCTAGTTCAGCGAACTATGGCTACACCTTC. It codes for CSASSANYGYTF.

This clonotype was seen repeatedly, ten times or more. The rearrangement uses TRBV29-1 and TRBJ2-5; D remains ambiguous. CDR3 length equals 15 residues. Germline V gene sequence: CDR1 SQVTM, CDR2 ANQGSEA. Trimming shortened V by 0 bases and J by 4 bases, and 15 bases separated the two germline ends. The CDR3 spells CSVEDRKGPGETQYF. In DNA form, the CDR3 reads TGCAGCGTTGAAGATCGGAAGGGTCCGGGAGAGACCCAGTACTTC.

Remarks on this clonotype: A much larger clone differs by one base, so this may be a read error. V is TRBV2 and J is TRBJ2-7, with D possibly TRBD1 on 6 matching bases. CDR3 length: 15 residues. Trimming removed 6 bases from V and 5 bases from J, with 20 bases in between. In germline, CDR1 is SNHLY, CDR2 FYNNEI. In nucleotides, the CDR3 is TGTGCCAGCAGCCCTAGCACAGGGCCCGCGAACGAGCAGTACTTC. Its protein product is CASSPSTGPANEQYF. Based on the CDR3 plus reference TRBV2 and TRBJ2-7, the full variable domain is EPEVTQTPSHQVTQMGQEVILRCVPISNHLYFYWYRQILGQKVEFLVSFYNNEISEKSEIFDDQFSVERPDGSNFTLKIRSTKLEDSAMYFCASSPSTGPANEQYFGPGTRLTVT.

This clonotype occurred many times. The gene calls are TRBV6-5 and TRBJ2-2; D ambiguous. Trimming removed 2 bases at V and 6 bases at J, with 13 bases between. The CDR3 covers 15 residues. Germline V gene data show CDR1 as MNHEY and CDR2 as SVGAGI. The CDR3 loop reads CASSYTPGIAGELFF. The CDR3 nucleotides are TGTGCCAGCAGTTACACACCGGGTATCGCCGGGGAGCTGTTTTTT.